This T cell receptor beta chain originates from a study of shared clonotypes between healthy human individuals. Study-wide results and caveats: Clonotype sharing across four donors was observed for around 5% of naive CD4 clonotypes. Non-shared clonotypes were found to have lower generation probabilities than the clonotypes that were shared by all four of the sorted-subset donors.

To note about this clone: The antigen is not known.

The CDR3 contains 13 residues. The junction had 3 bases not matched to a gene; V was cut back by 6 bases and J by 3 bases. Per germline, CDR1 MNHEY and CDR2 SVGAGI. The split of CD4+ cells yielded CD45RA+ naive and CD45RA-negative memory subsets. Sequencing used immunoSEQ multiplex PCR; TCRdb keeps in-frame clones, though not all of them. Of 2 million to 2.5 million clones detected, 90% to 95% appear once; the ten largest clones hold about 0.41%. The receptor was isolated from a man aged 18 to 29 in good health. Some clones in this sample may be carry-over from other donors' samples. The V call is TRBV6-5, the J call TRBJ2-7; TRBD2 agrees at 9 bases. Sequenced material: naive CD4+ T cells from PBMCs. Described subset: CD45RA+ positively selected. In DNA form, the CDR3 reads TGTGCCAGCAGAAGACTAGCGGTCTACGAGCAGTACTTC. Protein sequence: CASRRLAVYEQYF.